The 26 T cell receptor beta chains below come from one sample, sequenced in a study of T-cell memory formation after mild COVID-19. TCRdb reanalysed the 5' RACE reads using MiXCR and keeps one entry per CDR3 protein. The sample has about 350,000 distinct CDR3 sequences; 20% to 25% are singletons. The sequenced sample was PBMCs or a T cell subset sorted from them (not recorded which). Receptors were obtained from a man aged 18 to 30 who had mild COVID-19 (a few samples of this study predate the infection). Cell type and time point are not known.

V and J are TRBV19 and TRBJ1-2; 8 bases fit TRBD1. The CDR3 spans 15 residues. Trimming at V came to 6 bases and at J to 4 bases, leaving 10 bases not matched to a gene. The germline gives CDR1 LNHDA, CDR2 SQIVND (reference sequence). The chain's CDR3 is CASRLLPTGAYGYTF. The CDR3 nucleotides are TGTGCCAGTAGGCTCCTACCGACAGGGGCCTATGGCTACACCTTC.

This chain joins TRBV5-1 and TRBJ2-3; 9 bases map to TRBD1. Germline V gene sequence: CDR1 SGHRS, CDR2 YFSETQ. This CDR3 contains 13 residues. V shed 7 bases and J 2 bases; nucleotides not matched to a gene: 2. The CDR3 nucleotides read TGCGCCAGCGGGACAGGGTACACAGATACGCAGTATTTT. Protein product: CASGTGYTDTQYF.

With respect to this clonotype: Possible read error: a much larger clone is one base away. This rearrangement joins TRBV2 to TRBJ1-6, with 10 bases aligning to TRBD1. This CDR3 has 13 residues. Germline V lookup: CDR1 SNHLY, CDR2 FYNNEI. The CDR3 protein is CAGRTGGLSPLNF. CDR3 DNA sequence: TGTGCCGGACGGACAGGGGGTCTTTCACCCCTCAACTTT.

This clonotype was seen repeatedly, ten times or more. The CDR3: CASSLQSGFNQPQHF. The CDR3 region has the DNA TGTGCCAGCAGCTTACAAAGCGGGTTCAATCAGCCCCAGCATTTT. This chain uses TRBV7-6 with TRBJ1-5; D not certain. V dropped 2 bases and J dropped 3 bases, with 11 bases sitting between them. Germline-derived CDR1 and CDR2 are SGHVS and FNYEAQ. The CDR3 consists of 15 residues.

The chain combines TRBV5-1 with TRBJ2-5; D is possibly TRBD1 (5 bases). Germline loops: CDR1 SGHRS, CDR2 YFSETQ. The CDR3 totals 14 residues. The ends were cut back, 3 bases at V and 2 bases at J, with 11 bases in the middle. The CDR3 sequence is CASSSLGVQETQYF. DNA for the CDR3: TGCGCCAGCAGCTCCCTAGGGGTTCAAGAGACCCAGTACTTC.

This chain links TRBV10-3 with TRBJ2-5; no clear D gene. CDR1 is ENHRY and CDR2 is SYGVKD in the germline V gene. Trimming took 8 bases from V and 5 from J, leaving 12 bases between them. This CDR3 is built from 12 residues. DNA of the CDR3: TGTGCCATCCAAGGCCTCGGGGAGACCCAGTACTTC. It specifies CAIQGLGETQYF.

V gene TRBV9 combines with J gene TRBJ2-2; 7 bases agree with TRBD2. The length of the CDR3 is 16 residues. Germline-derived CDR1 and CDR2 are SGDLS and YYNGEE. Trimming at V came to 1 base and at J to 2 bases, leaving 5 bases not matched to a gene. The CDR3 sequence: CASSVTSGANTGELFF. The CDR3 nucleotides read TGTGCCAGCAGCGTAACGAGCGGGGCTAACACCGGGGAGCTGTTTTTT.

The chain carries TRBV5-8 and TRBJ2-7; D perhaps matches TRBD1 (6 bases). Germline CDR1 SGHTS, CDR2 YDEGEE. The CDR3 length is 15 residues. Trimming shortened V by 0 bases and J by 4 bases, and 14 bases separated the two germline ends. This CDR3 reads CASSLDFPGVYEQYV. CDR3 DNA sequence: TGTGCCAGCAGCTTGGACTTCCCAGGGGTATACGAGCAGTACGTC.

The chain employs TRBV6-2 or TRBV6-3 and TRBJ2-5, with D tentatively TRBD1 (5 bases). CDR3 size: 13 residues. Trimming left V 7 bases short and J 1 base short, with 10 bases between. CDR1 and CDR2 from the germline V gene are MNHEY and SVGEGT. The CDR3 DNA reads TGTGCCAGCACTCCCAGGGTCCAAGAGACCCAGTACTTC. It encodes CASTPRVQETQYF.

This clonotype showed up just a few times. The chain carries TRBV2 and TRBJ1-6; TRBD1 is a possible D gene (5 bases). V was clipped by 6 bases and J by 7 bases, with 13 bases between them. This CDR3 spans 14 amino acids. Germline CDR1 reads SNHLY; CDR2 reads FYNNEI. The CDR3 DNA sequence: TGTGCCAGCAGGGACGACAGTAACAATTCACCCCTCCACTTT. Amino acids: CASRDDSNNSPLHF.

This clonotype appeared a few times. The CDR3 sequence is CASSQDPALNYGYTF. The CDR3 bases are TGTGCCAGCAGCCAAGATCCGGCACTGAACTATGGCTACACCTTC. The V and J genes are TRBV3-1 and TRBJ1-2, with D unclear. This CDR3 region has 15 residues. Trimming pared 0 bases from V and 2 bases from J, leaving 10 bases between. Germline CDR1 reads LGHDT; CDR2 reads YNNKEL (reference sequence).

This clonotype was seen a handful of times. The chain joins TRBV6-2 or TRBV6-3 to TRBJ2-7, with D possibly being TRBD2 (6 bases). V lost 2 bases and J lost 3, with 11 bases in between. Germline-derived CDR1 and CDR2 are MNHEY and SVGEGT. CDR3 length: 14 residues. The CDR3 DNA reads as TGTGCCAGCAGTTACCTGGGACTGGGCTACGAGCAGTACTTC. It codes for CASSYLGLGYEQYF.

The V gene is TRBV7-9, the J gene TRBJ1-1; D is unclear. With 5 bases removed from V and 8 bases from J, the gap between germline ends came to 9 bases. Germline lookup yields CDR1 SEHNR and CDR2 FQNEAQ (reference sequence). This CDR3 has 11 amino acids. The CDR3 protein is CASSDGMEAFF. DNA of the CDR3: TGTGCCAGCAGCGACGGGATGGAAGCTTTCTTT. Full variable domain (remainder filled in from reference TRBV7-9 and TRBJ1-1): DTGVSQNPRHKITKRGQNVTFRCDPISEHNRLYWYRQTLGQGPEFLTYFQNEAQLEKSRLLSDRFSAERPKGSFSTLEIQRTEQGDSAMYLCASSDGMEAFFGQGTRLTVV.

The J gene is TRBJ1-1, the V gene TRBV4-3; D gene uncertain. Looked up from germline, CDR1 is LGHNA and CDR2 is YSLEER. With 0 bases removed from V and 6 bases from J, the gap between germline ends came to 5 bases. This CDR3 comprises 12 residues. The CDR3 sequence is CASSQDKSEAFF. The CDR3 DNA reads TGCGCCAGCAGCCAAGACAAATCTGAAGCTTTCTTT.

The V call is TRBV7-2, the J call TRBJ2-5, with a possible D match to TRBD2 (5 bases). Deletions cut 2 bases from V and 2 bases from J, with 12 bases between. In germline, CDR1 is SGHTA, CDR2 FQGNSA. The CDR3 runs 15 residues. The CDR3 protein is CASSLIGPGQETQYF. The CDR3 DNA reads TGTGCCAGCAGCTTAATCGGCCCGGGGCAAGAGACCCAGTACTTC.

This clonotype was recorded only once. The rearrangement links TRBV4-1 to TRBJ1-5, with D possibly TRBD1 on 5 matching bases. Germline values: CDR1 MGHRA, CDR2 YSYEKL. CDR3 length equals 14 residues. The germline V and J ends were trimmed by 3 bases and 6 bases, with 12 bases remaining between them. CDR3 residues: CASSQGRVSQPQHF. Here the CDR3 DNA reads TGCGCCAGCAGCCAGGGCAGGGTGAGTCAGCCCCAGCATTTT.

This clonotype showed up just a few times. The CDR3 nucleotides read TGTGCCAGCAGCTTAGGCAGGGGCAGGCACAATGAGCAGTTCTTC. Translating gives CASSLGRGRHNEQFF. V and J are TRBV13 and TRBJ2-1, with D perhaps TRBD1 (6 bases). Trimming left V 0 bases short and J 5 bases short, with 11 bases between. Germline CDR1 reads PRHDT; CDR2 reads FYEKMQ (reference sequence). The CDR3 totals 15 residues.

This clonotype was counted a few times. The rearrangement uses TRBV4-1 and TRBJ1-2; D unclear. V gave up 1 base and J gave up 5 bases, with 14 bases separating them. Per the germline V gene, CDR1 is MGHRA and CDR2 is YSYEKL. This CDR3 region has 15 residues. The CDR3 DNA sequence: TGCGCCAGCAGCCAAGCCCCCAGCCGTTCATATGGCTACACCTTC. Translated, it gives CASSQAPSRSYGYTF.

The chain links TRBV5-1 to TRBJ2-3; 7 bases map to TRBD1. V was pared by 4 bases and J by 2 bases, with 4 bases of the junction left unmatched. Germline V CDR1 and CDR2: SGHRS, YFSETQ. CDR3 length: 14 amino acids. Here the CDR3 DNA reads TGCGCCAGCAGCACGGGGACAGTCACAGATACGCAGTATTTT. This translates into CASSTGTVTDTQYF.

This chain uses TRBV30 with TRBJ2-2; D is undetermined. Germline CDR1 reads GTSNPN; CDR2 reads SVGIG (reference sequence). V was cut by 2 bases and J by 8 bases, with 6 bases left in between. The CDR3 covers 11 residues. The CDR3 sequence: CAWSTAGELFF. CDR3 nucleotides: TGTGCCTGGAGTACCGCTGGGGAGCTGTTTTTT.

This clonotype occurred a few times. The chain's CDR3 is CASSSFRDRADEQFF. The CDR3 DNA follows: TGTGCCAGCAGCTCTTTCCGGGACAGGGCCGATGAGCAGTTCTTC. The chain uses TRBV7-9 and TRBJ2-1; 9 positions agree with TRBD1. The CDR3 has 15 residues. Germline CDR1 reads SEHNR; CDR2 reads FQNEAQ (reference sequence). V dropped 4 bases and J dropped 8; count of bases not matched to a gene: 9.

The table lists this clonotype with a few counts. CDR3 sequence: CASRSHPWGSNYGYTF. The DNA of the CDR3 is TGTGCCAGCAGATCCCACCCGTGGGGCTCTAACTATGGCTACACCTTC. The gene calls are TRBV6-5 and TRBJ1-2, with D possibly TRBD1 on 5 matching bases. The CDR3 length is 16 residues. V was cut by 6 bases and J by 0 bases, with 17 bases left in between. Germline loops: CDR1 MNHEY, CDR2 SVGAGI.

The CDR3 nucleotides are TGTGCCAGCAGCTTGCCAGGGGAGTCCTACAATGAGCAGTTCTTC. It encodes CASSLPGESYNEQFF. The V and J genes are TRBV7-9 and TRBJ2-1, with D possibly matching TRBD1 (6 bases). The CDR3 is 15 residues long. V lost 3 bases and J 1 base, leaving 10 bases between the germline ends. Looked up from germline, CDR1 is SEHNR and CDR2 is FQNEAQ (reference sequence).

This clonotype was counted between two and nine times. The chain has TRBV5-6 and TRBJ2-2; 11 positions match TRBD2. The CDR3 runs to 15 residues. The trim removed 6 bases at V and 1 base at J, leaving 2 bases unmatched. The germline V gene encodes CDR1 SGHDT and CDR2 YYEEEE. The DNA of the CDR3 is TGTGCCAGCACCGGACTAGCGGGGAACACCGGGGAGCTGTTTTTT. Its protein product is CASTGLAGNTGELFF.

This clonotype showed up just a few times. The chain joins TRBV7-9 to TRBJ1-2; D not certain. Germline CDR1 reads SEHNR; CDR2 reads FQNEAQ (reference sequence). V dropped 5 bases and J dropped 5 bases, with 15 bases sitting between them. This CDR3 has 14 residues. The CDR3 sequence: CASSPSGEAYGYTF. The DNA of the CDR3 is TGTGCCAGCAGCCCGAGTGGGGAAGCTTATGGCTACACCTTC.

This clonotype was seen a few times. This chain uses TRBV18 with TRBJ1-6; 9 bases are a match to TRBD1. Germline CDR1 and CDR2: KGHSH and LQKENI. The CDR3 totals 15 residues. V lost 5 bases, J lost 7 bases, and 6 bases stayed unmatched. The CDR3 loop reads CASSTGTGRNSPLHF. For the CDR3, the DNA is TGTGCCAGCTCAACCGGGACAGGGAGAAATTCACCCCTCCACTTT.